This T cell receptor (beta chain) was identified in a study of blood T cell repertoires in COVID-19. The CDR3 is 11 residues long. The germline CDR1 and CDR2 sequences are SGHNT and YYREEE (reference sequence). Study processing details: Amplifying reference gene primers gave estimates of nucleated cell counts. TCRdb's copy holds only in-frame clones and misses some; the assay was immunoSEQ multiplex PCR. For V, J and clone size, that table is used; D and trimming come from the DNA. The sample includes about 240,000 clones, approximately 88% seen only once; the top ten take around 2.6%. Those who participated ranged in age from roughly 18 to 90 years and resided in 20 to 30 US areas. The sample holds one count of this clone. At one end the junction does not follow the germline gene, possibly because of a read error.

This sequence originates from a young woman with acute COVID-19. The sequencing input was PBMCs or T cells enriched from blood (not recorded which). The chain links TRBV5-4 to TRBJ2-7, with no clear D. The CDR3 reads CASSLDSDRHF. The CDR3 DNA sequence: TGTGCCAGCAGCTTGGACAGTGATAGACACTTC.